This entry features one T cell receptor beta chain sequence. Its antigen is currently unknown. Only Caucasian adults living in Nashville, Tennessee made up the donor group. CDR1 SGHRS and CDR2 YFSETQ come from the germline V gene. V gave up 4 bases and J gave up 8 bases, with 18 bases separating them. The CDR3 spans 14 residues. The sample belongs to a study of shared clonotypes between healthy human individuals. Findings of the study overall: In four donors, around 4.8% of naive CD4 clonotypes appeared in common.

Genomic DNA of every subset was divided equally among multiple immunoSEQ plates. TCRdb's table, derived via immunoSEQ multiplex PCR, lists solely in-frame clones and lacks some. The sample consists of approximately 2.4 million clones, 90% to 96% of them appearing once. The V and J genes are TRBV5-1 and TRBJ1-1; weak D call: TRBD1 (5 bases). This clonotype was obtained from a young man in good health. The material sequenced was naive CD4+ T cells sorted from blood. As to subset: CD45RA+ positively selected. The CDR3 protein is CASSPRLGAEEAFF. The DNA of the CDR3 is TGCGCCAGCAGCCCCCGCCTCGGGGCAGAGGAAGCTTTCTTT.